A selection of T cell receptor beta chains follows, all from one sample in a study of spatial heterogeneity in lung cancer. One entry per CDR3 protein, called by TCRdb with MiXCR from the 5' RACE reads. In the table there are about 1,400 distinct CDR3 sequences, approximately 5.9% of which are singletons. The source was lung tumor tissue, collected at surgery. These receptors were collected from a female donor with early-stage non-small cell lung cancer. The CDR3 runs from the conserved cysteine through the conserved F or W. The D gene is left open where the match is weak. Some rows mark clone size as missing; the rest say once, few, many or name a class of expanded clone.

TRBV10-2	TRBD1	.	TRBJ2-7	TGCGCCATCCAGGGGGCTTCCTACGAGCAGTACTTC	CAIQGASYEQYF
TRBV28	.	medium-sized	TRBJ2-5	TGTGCCAGCAGTTTTCCCCCGCGAGAGTCCCAGTACTTC	CASSFPPRESQYF
TRBV12-3/TRBV12-4	.	medium-sized	TRBJ1-1	TGTGCCAGCAATCCTTTTACCACAGCGCACGAGGCTTTCTTT	CASNPFTTAHEAFF
TRBV27	TRBD2	medium-sized	TRBJ2-3	TGTGCCAGCAGTTTATTACTAGCGGGGGCAGATACGCAGTATTTT	CASSLLLAGADTQYF
TRBV7-8	TRBD2	medium-sized	TRBJ2-1	TGTGCCAGCAGTTTATCGACTAGCGCCTACAATGAGCAGTTCTTC	CASSLSTSAYNEQFF
TRBV21-1	.	many	TRBJ1-3	TGTGCCAGCAGCACACGACAGGGTGGAAACACCATATATTTT	CASSTRQGGNTIYF
TRBV3-1	TRBD2	medium-sized	TRBJ2-5	TGTGCCAGCAGCCAAGAAGGGCTAGCGGGGGCTGGGGAGACCCAGTACTTC	CASSQEGLAGAGETQYF
TRBV7-2	.	.	TRBJ2-7	TGTGCCAGCAGCGCCTCCACCCGGGGCGAGCAGTACTTC	CASSASTRGEQYF
TRBV20-1	TRBD1	.	TRBJ1-5	TGCAGTGCTATTTCTGCCAGGGGGCGATTCTCTCGGCCCCAGCATTTT	CSAISARGRFSRPQHF
TRBV7-9	TRBD1	medium-sized	TRBJ1-1	TGTGCCAGCAGCACAGAGGGACAGGGGGCTTTCTTT	CASSTEGQGAFF
TRBV2	TRBD1	medium-sized	TRBJ2-1	TGTGCCAGAAATACAGGGGTCTCCTACAATGAGCAGTTCTTC	CARNTGVSYNEQFF
TRBV12-3/TRBV12-4	TRBD1	medium-sized	TRBJ2-1	TGTGCCACTACCGGTTCGACAGGGCAGAATGAGCAGTTCTTC	CATTGSTGQNEQFF
TRBV5-1	.	.	TRBJ1-5	TGCGCCAGCAGCTTGGGGACAATCAATCAGCCCCAGCATTTT	CASSLGTINQPQHF
TRBV13	.	medium-sized	TRBJ2-1	TGTGCCAGCAGGGAAAGGGGAGATTTTGAGCAGTTCTTC	CASRERGDFEQFF
TRBV28	TRBD1	medium-sized	TRBJ1-2	TGTGCCAGCAGGTACAGGGGAGGAGATGGCTACACCTTC	CASRYRGGDGYTF
TRBV5-1	TRBD2	medium-sized	TRBJ2-1	TGCGCCAGCAGCTTGGAATTAGCGGGGGGCGGCAATGAGCAGTTCTTC	CASSLELAGGGNEQFF
TRBV12-5	.	medium-sized	TRBJ1-1	TGTGCTAGTGGTTTGGTACACTCGGGGAACACTGAAGCTTTCTTT	CASGLVHSGNTEAFF
TRBV20-1	.	medium-sized	TRBJ1-1	TGCAGTGCTAGAAAGCGGGGGGCTCGGATTGTCACTGAAGCTTTCTTT	CSARKRGARIVTEAFF
TRBV18	.	medium-sized	TRBJ1-2	TGTGCCAGCTCACCAAGTTTCTATGGCTACACCTTC	CASSPSFYGYTF
TRBV4-2	.	medium-sized	TRBJ1-2	TGTGCCAGCAGCCAAGGGGGGACCGAGAATGGCTACACCTTC	CASSQGGTENGYTF
TRBV7-9	.	medium-sized	TRBJ2-5	TGTGCCAGCACCTTGTTCAGGTCCGATACCCTCGGATTGGACCAGTACTTC	CASTLFRSDTLGLDQYF
TRBV5-1	TRBD1	medium-sized	TRBJ1-6	TGCGCCAGCAGCCCGGACAGGGCTAATTCACCCCTCCACTTT	CASSPDRANSPLHF
TRBV3-1	.	medium-sized	TRBJ2-1	TGTGCCAGCAGCCAGCTAGTTGGCGGAAGCTCCTACAATGAGCAGTTCTTC	CASSQLVGGSSYNEQFF
TRBV11-2	.	few	TRBJ1-6	TGTGCCAGCAGCATAGACCCTGGTTATAATTCACCCCTCCACTTT	CASSIDPGYNSPLHF
TRBV2	TRBD1	.	TRBJ2-3	TGTGCCAGCAGTGAAGAGGGGGCGGGTAGCACAGATACGCAGTATTTT	CASSEEGAGSTDTQYF
TRBV5-1	TRBD2	.	TRBJ2-7	TGCGCCAGCAGCTTGGACCCCGCAGCGGGAGTTGGCGAGCAGTACTTC	CASSLDPAAGVGEQYF
TRBV15	TRBD1	.	TRBJ1-1	TGTGCCACCAAATCGGCAGGGGGCATAGCTTTCTTT	CATKSAGGIAFF
TRBV20-1	.	medium-sized	TRBJ1-5	TGCAGTGCTGGGACCTTGGTAGGCAATCAGCCCCAGCATTTT	CSAGTLVGNQPQHF
TRBV28	.	medium-sized	TRBJ1-5	TGTGCCAGCAGTGCCATAAGGGAAGGGAGCAATCAGCCCCAGCATTTT	CASSAIREGSNQPQHF
TRBV28	.	medium-sized	TRBJ2-5	TGTGCCAGCCCCCCGAGAGGGGCAGGGAATAAGGAGACCCAGTACTTC	CASPPRGAGNKETQYF
TRBV10-3	TRBD1	medium-sized	TRBJ2-1	TGTGCCATCAGTGGACAGGGGGCCGCCTACAATGAGCAGTTCTTC	CAISGQGAAYNEQFF
TRBV5-1	.	medium-sized	TRBJ2-1	TGCGCCAGCAGCCCGGGACGAGGAAGGGATGAGCAGTTCTTC	CASSPGRGRDEQFF
TRBV2	TRBD1	medium-sized	TRBJ2-3	TGTGCCAGCAGTGAATTAGACAGGGGGCAAGATACGCAGTATTTT	CASSELDRGQDTQYF
TRBV20-1	TRBD1	medium-sized	TRBJ1-2	TGCAGTGCTAGAACCCCAGGGGGCGGTGTGGATGGCTACACCTTC	CSARTPGGGVDGYTF
TRBV6-1	TRBD1	.	TRBJ1-2	TGTGCCAGCCCCGCAGGGACAGGATTTAACTATGGCTACACCTTC	CASPAGTGFNYGYTF
TRBV2	TRBD1	medium-sized	TRBJ2-1	TGTGCCAGCAATGAGAGGGACAGGGGGTACAATGAGCAGTTCTTC	CASNERDRGYNEQFF
TRBV5-1	.	medium-sized	TRBJ1-4	TGCGCCAGCAGCCCCAACGTAGGAGAAAATGAAAAACTGTTTTTT	CASSPNVGENEKLFF
TRBV27	.	medium-sized	TRBJ2-2	TGTGCCAGCAAACCGAACACCGGGGAGCTGTTTTTT	CASKPNTGELFF
TRBV20-1	TRBD1	medium-sized	TRBJ1-1	TGCAGTGCTCCGGGACAGGGAGCCGTGAACACTGAAGCTTTCTTT	CSAPGQGAVNTEAFF
TRBV2	TRBD1	medium-sized	TRBJ2-1	TGTGCCAGCAGTGCACAGGGGTATGAGCAGTTCTTC	CASSAQGYEQFF
TRBV12-3/TRBV12-4	TRBD2	medium-sized	TRBJ2-3	TGTGCCAGCAGATCAGGGACTAGCGGGATCACAGATACGCAGTATTTT	CASRSGTSGITDTQYF
TRBV7-9	TRBD1	medium-sized	TRBJ1-6	TGTGCCAGCAGCCAGGGGGGGATGTCACCCCTCCACTTT	CASSQGGMSPLHF
TRBV6-4	.	many	TRBJ2-3	TGTGCCAGCAGTGGAGGGGGGGCCATAGATACGCAGTATTTT	CASSGGGAIDTQYF
TRBV14	.	medium-sized	TRBJ1-1	TGTGCCAGCAGCCAATCATTTAGAGGGATGAGCACTGAAGCTTTCTTT	CASSQSFRGMSTEAFF
TRBV11-3	.	.	TRBJ2-7	TGTGCCAGCAGCTTAGATCTAGCCGCCTACGAGCAGTACTTC	CASSLDLAAYEQYF
TRBV7-7	.	medium-sized	TRBJ2-2	TGTGCTAGCAGCGTCTCGAGCGCAGGGAGCGTCACCGGGGAGCTGTTTTTT	CASSVSSAGSVTGELFF
TRBV7-2	.	.	TRBJ1-5	TGTGCCAGCAGCTTAGGGTCAATCAATCAGCCCCAGCATTTT	CASSLGSINQPQHF
TRBV12-3/TRBV12-4	.	medium-sized	TRBJ1-2	TGTGCCAGCAGTTTAGGCAGAACTAACTATGGCTACACCTTC	CASSLGRTNYGYTF
TRBV20-1	TRBD1	medium-sized	TRBJ2-7	TGCAGTGCCACTCGAGGGACAGGGGTAGAAGAGCAGTACTTC	CSATRGTGVEEQYF
TRBV7-2	.	medium-sized	TRBJ2-4	TGTGCCAGCAGCTCGACTAGCTCGCCAGGGGGCATTCAGTACTTC	CASSSTSSPGGIQYF
TRBV11-2	.	hyperexpanded	TRBJ2-1	TGTGCCAGCAGCTTTTATGGGACCGATATCCTACACAATGAGCAGTTCTTC	CASSFYGTDILHNEQFF
TRBV10-2	.	.	TRBJ2-3	TGCGCCAGCAGTGACGTCAATAAGAATACGCAGTATTTT	CASSDVNKNTQYF
TRBV18	.	.	TRBJ1-6	TGTGCCAGCTCGGGAGGGAACTCACCCCTCCACTTT	CASSGGNSPLHF
TRBV20-1	.	medium-sized	TRBJ2-7	TGCAGTGCTAGAGTCTCACTAGGATTATACGAGCAGTACTTC	CSARVSLGLYEQYF
TRBV3-1	.	many	TRBJ1-1	TGTGCCAGCAGCCTAGGGGGTAGCACTGAAGCTTTCTTT	CASSLGGSTEAFF
TRBV7-3	TRBD2	medium-sized	TRBJ2-1	TGTGCCAGCAGCCCACGAGCGGGGGGCGGTTACAATGAGCAGTTCTTC	CASSPRAGGGYNEQFF
TRBV6-5	.	medium-sized	TRBJ1-1	TGTGCCAGCAGCCCCGAAGTATGGGGAAGGAACACTGAAGCTTTCTTT	CASSPEVWGRNTEAFF
TRBV5-6	TRBD2	.	TRBJ2-3	TGTGCCAGCAGCTTTTCTAGCGGTAATACGCAGTATTTT	CASSFSSGNTQYF
TRBV2	TRBD1	medium-sized	TRBJ1-5	TGTGCCAGCCGACAGGGCGATCAGCCCCAGCATTTT	CASRQGDQPQHF
TRBV24-1	TRBD2	.	TRBJ2-5	TGTGCCACCAGTGATTTCATCCAGCGGGGCCTCCAAGAGACCCAGTACTTC	CATSDFIQRGLQETQYF